This TCR beta chain was captured by sequencing in a study of patients and donors after allogeneic stem cell transplantation. One entry per CDR3 protein, called by TCRdb with MiXCR from the RT-PCR reads. Among about 200,000 distinct CDR3 sequences listed, less than 50% were seen once. The CDR3 is 14 residues long. With 5 bases removed from V and 2 bases from J, the gap between germline ends came to 14 bases. Germline CDR1 and CDR2: SGHTS and YDEGEE. This TCR was recovered from a human donor who was either an allogeneic HSCT recipient or a stem cell or donor lymphocyte infusion donor (not recorded which). It is not recorded whose cells these are; they may come from a transplant donor. Sequenced: blood, either unsorted or a sorted T cell fraction (not recorded which). V gene TRBV5-8 combines with J gene TRBJ2-7; possible D gene TRBD1, 6 bases. The CDR3, as DNA: TGTGCCAGCAGACCCCTCGACAGGCCCTACGAGCAGTACTTC. Encoded protein: CASRPLDRPYEQYF.